The 6 T cell receptor beta chains below come from one sample, sequenced in a study of blood T cell repertoires in COVID-19. Data came from immunoSEQ multiplex PCR; TCRdb stores just in-frame clones and leaves some out. This repertoire shows 250,000 to 300,000 clones, roughly four fifths found once; its top ten account for 3.5% to 5%. Sequencing was carried out using PBMCs or T cells enriched from blood (not recorded which). The receptors stem from a man younger than 45 with acute COVID-19.

This sequence joins TRBV6-4 and TRBJ2-3; 10 positions agree with TRBD2. The CDR3 has 14 residues. Trimming at V came to 8 bases and at J to 5 bases, leaving 7 bases not matched to a gene. Germline CDR1 is MRHNA and CDR2 is SNTAGT. The CDR3 DNA reads TGTGCCAGCTCAGCGGGGGGGTCGCAAGATACGCAGTATTTT. This translates into CASSAGGSQDTQYF.

The chain joins TRBV19 to TRBJ1-1; 7 nucleotides match TRBD1. The CDR3 loop spans 14 amino acids. In germline, CDR1 is LNHDA, CDR2 SQIVND (reference sequence). The ends lost 5 bases at V and 0 bases at J; junction bases unmatched: 3. In nucleotides, the CDR3 is TGTGCCAGTAGTGGGACAGTTATGAACACTGAAGCTTTCTTT. Its translation is CASSGTVMNTEAFF.

The chain has TRBV7-6 and TRBJ2-1; 8 bases line up with TRBD2. Germline lookup yields CDR1 SGHVS and CDR2 FNYEAQ. The CDR3 consists of 15 residues. The V gene end was trimmed by 5 bases and the J gene end by 9 bases; junction bases not matched to a gene: 12. The chain's CDR3 is CASSRYSGGEAEQFF. Here the CDR3 DNA reads TGTGCCAGCAGCCGCTACTCGGGAGGGGAGGCTGAGCAGTTCTTC.

The chain uses TRBV24-1 and TRBJ2-1, with TRBD1 matching over 10 bases. Germline assignment: CDR1 KGHDR and CDR2 SFDVKD. The CDR3 totals 15 residues. With 8 bases clipped from V and 10 bases from J, the junction kept 13 bases outside the gene matches. This CDR3 is CATMGTRGQGWEQFF. In DNA form, the CDR3 reads TGTGCCACCATGGGAACAAGGGGACAGGGGTGGGAGCAGTTCTTC.

V is TRBV19 and J is TRBJ1-3; no clear D gene. This CDR3 is built from 14 residues. With 6 bases removed from V and 4 bases from J, the gap between germline ends came to 13 bases. Germline CDR1 reads LNHDA; CDR2 reads SQIVND (reference sequence). CDR3 protein: CASRERAAGNTIYF. In nucleotides, the CDR3 is TGTGCCAGTAGGGAGCGGGCCGCCGGAAACACCATATATTTT.

As concerns this clone: At one end, the junction sequence differs from germline, possibly due to a read error. This CDR3 is CASSLEGRQVWGF. The CDR3 DNA sequence: TGCGCCAGCAGCTTGGAGGGACGACAGGTCTGGGGCTTT. J is TRBJ1-1 and V is TRBV5-1; D might be TRBD1 (6 bases). The CDR3 consists of 13 residues. Germline lookup yields CDR1 SGHRS and CDR2 YFSETQ.